The TCR beta chain under discussion was sequenced for a study of beta chain features in type 1 diabetes. Whole-study findings and limits: A moderate, significant TCRB CDR3 shortening appeared in type 1 diabetes across four CD4+ subsets. These data did not resolve whether HLA type affects TCRB rearrangement.

In germline, CDR1 is SNHLY, CDR2 FYNNEI. The CDR3 covers 12 residues. V was pared by 3 bases and J by 3 bases, with 6 bases between. For this clone: Its specificity is not known.

Expressed TCRB transcripts got sequenced, as all isolated RNA was reverse transcribed. Only in-frame clones appear in the TCRdb table, and some are missing; sequencing was by immunoSEQ multiplex PCR. The table includes a few hundred thousand clones, approximately 15% detected once. This chain uses TRBV2 with TRBJ2-7; no reliable D call. The specimen was naive CD4+ T cells from blood. This clonotype was obtained from a man between 25 and 39 years old with type 1 diabetes. For the CDR3, the DNA is TGTGCCAGCAGTGATGGCGGCTACGAGCAGTACTTC. Translation: CASSDGGYEQYF.